Listed below are T cell receptor beta chains from one sample, sequenced in a study of cytomegalovirus exposure and HLA in healthy donors. The assay was immunoSEQ multiplex PCR, and TCRdb's table has in-frame clones only and misses some. The sample table includes 100,000 to 150,000 clones. Sequencing was performed on PBMCs. The receptors here all came from a man younger than 35 in good health and CMV-seronegative. Each CDR3 is given with its conserved first and last residue. D genes are given only for firm matches.

d_gene	v_gene	j_gene	CDR3aa	CDR3nt
TRBD2	TRBV7-7	TRBJ2-5	CASSLERGKTQYF	TGTGCTAGCAGCTTAGAGCGGGGGAAGACCCAGTACTTC
.	TRBV25-1	TRBJ2-7	CASSDPQDSHWEQYF	TGTGCCAGCAGTGACCCCCAGGACAGCCACTGGGAGCAGTACTTC
TRBD1	TRBV5-1	TRBJ2-5	CASSPGQGYQETQYF	TGCGCCAGCAGCCCGGGACAGGGGTACCAAGAGACCCAGTACTTC
TRBD2	TRBV6-4	TRBJ2-2	CASRSRGDTGELFF	TGTGCCAGCAGAAGTCGGGGGGACACCGGGGAGCTGTTTTTT
.	TRBV25-1	TRBJ1-2	CASSPVRWDYGYTF	TGTGCCAGCAGTCCTGTCAGGTGGGACTATGGCTACACCTTC
TRBD2	TRBV28	TRBJ2-7	CASSYLGLAGDEQYF	TGTGCCAGCAGTTACCTGGGACTAGCGGGAGACGAGCAGTACTTC
TRBD1	TRBV27	TRBJ1-1	CASITKQGFGTEAFF	TGTGCCAGCATTACTAAACAGGGGTTCGGCACTGAAGCTTTCTTT
TRBD1	TRBV11-3	TRBJ2-7	CASSLRQGIHEQYF	TGTGCCAGCAGCTTACGACAGGGAATCCACGAGCAGTACTTC
TRBD2	TRBV9	TRBJ2-2	CASTPAGGPGELFF	TGTGCCAGCACCCCAGCGGGAGGGCCCGGGGAGCTGTTTTTT
.	TRBV6-1	TRBJ2-1	CASIRVPYNEQFF	TGTGCCAGCATCCGGGTCCCCTACAATGAGCAGTTCTTC
.	TRBV6-4	TRBJ2-3	CASRETGTDTQYF	TGTGCCAGCAGAGAGACTGGCACAGATACGCAGTATTTT
TRBD1	TRBV4-1	TRBJ2-7	CASSLEPGQSSYEQYF	TGCGCCAGCAGCCTTGAACCGGGACAGTCCTCCTACGAGCAGTACTTC
TRBD2	TRBV7-2	TRBJ2-1	CASSSIREALGEQFF	TGTGCCAGCAGCTCCATTCGGGAGGCTCTCGGGGAGCAGTTCTTC
TRBD2	TRBV9	TRBJ2-1	CASSTSDLRSYNEQFF	TGTGCCAGCAGCACTAGCGATCTTCGCTCCTACAATGAGCAGTTCTTC
.	TRBV25-1	TRBJ2-7	CAGRGTASYEQYF	TGTGCCGGCAGGGGGACTGCCTCCTACGAGCAGTACTTC
TRBD1	TRBV7-9	TRBJ2-7	CASSIEPGQHFEQYF	TGTGCCAGCAGCATAGAACCGGGACAGCATTTCGAGCAGTACTTC
.	TRBV2	TRBJ1-1	CASSPTQGTEAFF	TGTGCCAGCAGCCCCACTCAGGGCACTGAAGCTTTCTTT
.	TRBV30	TRBJ1-1	CAWTGQNTEAFF	TGTGCCTGGACAGGGCAAAACACTGAAGCTTTCTTT
TRBD1	TRBV6-6	TRBJ1-2	CASRQSTGAHYGYTF	TGTGCCAGCAGACAGTCGACAGGGGCGCACTATGGCTACACCTTC
.	TRBV7-2	TRBJ2-7	CASTDTGTAGEQYF	TGTGCCAGCACCGATACGGGGACAGCGGGCGAGCAGTACTTC
.	TRBV7-3	TRBJ2-1	CASSLGGSYNEQFF	TGTGCCAGCAGCTTAGGAGGTTCCTACAATGAGCAGTTCTTC
.	TRBV6-5	TRBJ1-1	CASSYFQKTEAFF	TGTGCCAGCAGTTACTTTCAGAAAACTGAAGCTTTCTTT
TRBD1	TRBV10-3	TRBJ2-1	CAIGAGGRGSSYNEQFF	TGTGCCATCGGGGCAGGGGGCCGGGGAAGCTCCTACAATGAGCAGTTCTTC
TRBD1	TRBV29-1	TRBJ1-4	CSVTTGGSGEKLFF	TGCAGCGTGACCACAGGGGGCTCGGGTGAAAAACTGTTTTTT
.	TRBV10-3	TRBJ1-4	CATTRGGNEKLFF	TGTGCCACCACTCGGGGGGGAAACGAAAAACTGTTTTTT
.	TRBV7-7	TRBJ2-2	CASSLDRDTGELFF	TGTGCTAGCAGCTTGGACAGAGACACCGGGGAGCTGTTTTTT
TRBD1	TRBV4-2	TRBJ1-1	CASSPTGGYTEAFF	TGTGCCAGCAGCCCGACAGGGGGTTACACTGAAGCTTTCTTT
TRBD1	TRBV19	TRBJ2-1	CASGTAYNEQFF	TGTGCCAGCGGGACAGCCTACAATGAGCAGTTCTTC
TRBD2	TRBV5-1	TRBJ2-7	CASGTTSGGSYEQYF	TGCGCCAGCGGGACGACTAGCGGGGGTTCCTACGAGCAGTACTTC
.	TRBV9	TRBJ2-2	CASSVVSGLLDTGELFF	TGTGCCAGCAGCGTAGTTTCGGGGTTATTGGACACCGGGGAGCTGTTTTTT
.	TRBV18	TRBJ2-3	CASSPPGVPDTDTQYF	TGTGCCAGCTCACCACCAGGGGTTCCCGACACAGATACGCAGTATTTT
.	TRBV9	TRBJ2-7	CASSVVGGRSDEQYF	TGTGCCAGCAGCGTAGTTGGAGGGAGGAGCGACGAGCAGTACTTC
.	TRBV19	TRBJ1-2	CASISQAYGYTF	TGTGCCAGTATAAGTCAAGCCTATGGCTACACCTTC
.	TRBV5-6	TRBJ1-1	CASYQGRNTEAFF	TGTGCCAGCTATCAGGGGCGTAACACTGAAGCTTTCTTT
.	TRBV29-1	TRBJ2-7	CSVGTVNNEQYF	TGCAGCGTTGGGACAGTAAATAACGAGCAGTACTTC
.	TRBV10-1	TRBJ2-7	CASSSSRGEQYF	TGCGCCAGCAGTTCGTCTAGGGGGGAGCAGTACTTC
.	TRBV6-1	TRBJ1-4	CASSVQGGVEKLFF	TGTGCCAGCAGTGTCCAGGGTGGCGTTGAAAAACTGTTTTTT
TRBD1	TRBV10-2	TRBJ1-1	CASKPGQANTEAFF	TGCGCCAGCAAACCGGGACAGGCCAACACTGAAGCTTTCTTT
TRBD2	TRBV19	TRBJ2-2	CASSIFIAGGGTGELFF	TGTGCCAGTAGTATATTCATAGCGGGAGGTGGCACCGGGGAGCTGTTTTTT
.	TRBV11-2	TRBJ2-1	CASSWKQASYNEQFF	TGTGCCAGCAGCTGGAAACAGGCCTCCTACAATGAGCAGTTCTTC
.	TRBV6-5	TRBJ1-4	CASFGEKLFF	TGTGCCAGCTTCGGTGAAAAACTGTTTTTT
TRBD1	TRBV18	TRBJ1-1	CASSPRSGGKNTEAFF	TGTGCCAGCTCACCAAGGTCAGGGGGAAAGAACACTGAAGCTTTCTTT
TRBD1	TRBV15	TRBJ1-1	CATSFLGQGGTEAFF	TGTGCCACCAGCTTCCTAGGACAGGGGGGGACTGAAGCTTTCTTT
TRBD1	TRBV5-1	TRBJ1-5	CASSLNTGDQPQHF	TGCGCCAGCAGCTTGAATACAGGGGATCAGCCCCAGCATTTT
.	TRBV5-5	TRBJ2-1	CASSLDGRYNEQFF	TGTGCCAGCAGCTTGGACGGGAGATACAATGAGCAGTTCTTC
TRBD1	TRBV5-1	TRBJ1-1	CASSPSDTGATEAFF	TGCGCCAGCAGCCCTTCGGACACAGGGGCCACTGAAGCTTTCTTT
.	TRBV10-1	TRBJ2-3	CASSDARQTDTQYF	TGCGCCAGCAGTGATGCTAGGCAGACAGATACGCAGTATTTT
TRBD2	TRBV4-2	TRBJ2-1	CASSQVVGLAGPYEQFF	TGTGCCAGCAGCCAAGTCGTTGGACTAGCGGGACCCTATGAGCAGTTCTTC
.	TRBV5-1	TRBJ2-1	CASSLLAPQEQFF	TGCGCCAGCAGCTTACTAGCCCCCCAGGAGCAGTTCTTC
TRBD1	TRBV2	TRBJ2-7	CAGQQGGSYEQYF	TGTGCCGGCCAACAGGGGGGATCCTACGAGCAGTACTTC